This record covers a single T cell receptor beta chain. This CDR3 is 19 amino acids long. Germline loops: CDR1 LNHNV, CDR2 YYDKDF (reference sequence). V was clipped by 0 bases and J by 1 base; unmatched bases: 14. The data originate from a study of blood T cell repertoires in COVID-19. Looking at the study overall: COVID-19 samples collected from the United States, Italy and Spain covered acute and convalescent phases. From T cells, B-cell-depleted T cells, or PBMCs came the material, which was cDNA or gDNA.

Participants spanned ages about 18 to 95 years and resided in roughly 26 US areas. Categorization into cohorts depended on clinical history that participants reported. Assay: immunoSEQ multiplex PCR; the TCRdb copy retains only in-frame clones and omits some. The sample records approximately 81,000 clones, roughly 91% being singletons. The sequencing input was PBMCs or T cells enriched from blood (not recorded which). The clonotype was recovered from a woman in her fifties or sixties with acute COVID-19. This chain joins TRBV15 and TRBJ1-1; TRBD1 aligns across 7 bases. CDR3: CATSRDRGLRDRKNTEAFF. CDR3 DNA sequence: TGTGCCACCAGCAGAGATAGGGGCCTTCGGGACAGAAAGAACACTGAAGCTTTCTTT.